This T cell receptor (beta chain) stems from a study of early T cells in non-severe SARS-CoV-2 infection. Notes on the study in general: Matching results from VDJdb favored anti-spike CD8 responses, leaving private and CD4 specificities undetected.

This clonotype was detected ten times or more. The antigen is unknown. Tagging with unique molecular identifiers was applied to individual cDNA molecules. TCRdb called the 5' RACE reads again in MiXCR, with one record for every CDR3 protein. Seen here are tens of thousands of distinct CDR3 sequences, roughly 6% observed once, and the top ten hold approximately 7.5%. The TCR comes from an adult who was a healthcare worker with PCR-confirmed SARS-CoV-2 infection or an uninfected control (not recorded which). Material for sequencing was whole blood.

CDR3 DNA sequence: TGTGCCAGCAGTGTAAGACCGGGCCCTAGCACAGATACGCAGTATTTT. Protein product: CASSVRPGPSTDTQYF. The genes are TRBV6-1 and TRBJ2-3; D is unclear. The germline CDR1 and CDR2 sequences are MNHNS and SASEGT. Trimming removed 4 bases from V and 0 bases from J, with 14 bases in between. The CDR3 totals 16 residues.